This TCR beta chain was identified during a study of cytomegalovirus exposure and HLA in healthy donors. Across the whole study: In an earlier analysis, 95 million to 140 million unique TCR beta sequences were found from 200 million or so T cells. Study-wide points: According to an earlier analysis, most TCR beta V segments yielded productive rearrangements about 87% or about 30% of the time.

With 60 Vbeta and 13 Jbeta primers, the PCR was carried out. Per the authors' pipeline: Later, an analysis found roughly 80 million unique TCR beta chains, and some 10 million of these were shared. TCRdb's copy holds only in-frame clones and misses some; the assay was immunoSEQ multiplex PCR. Clone size and V and J calls were adopted from that table, with D and trimming inferred from the DNA. Among 150,000 to 200,000 clones listed, 75% to 90% were seen once. Healthy bone marrow donors formed the donor group. As to this clone: The target antigen is unknown.

The ends lost 7 bases at V and 4 bases at J; junction bases unmatched: 13. The length of the CDR3 is 17 residues. Germline V gene lookup returns CDR1 SGDLS and CDR2 YYNGEE. The receptor was derived from a human donor in good health. The specimen was PBMCs. This chain uses TRBV9 with TRBJ2-3; 12 positions match TRBD2. The CDR3 sequence is CASGSPSGGGWADTQYF. Here the CDR3 DNA reads TGTGCCAGCGGGAGTCCTAGCGGGGGGGGGTGGGCAGATACGCAGTATTTT. The whole variable domain, remainder taken from reference TRBV9 and TRBJ2-3, is DSGVTQTPKHLITATGQRVTLRCSPRSGDLSVYWYQQSLDQGLQFLIQYYNGEERAKGNILERFSAQQFPDLHSELNLSSLELGDSALYFCASGSPSGGGWADTQYFGPGTRLTVL.